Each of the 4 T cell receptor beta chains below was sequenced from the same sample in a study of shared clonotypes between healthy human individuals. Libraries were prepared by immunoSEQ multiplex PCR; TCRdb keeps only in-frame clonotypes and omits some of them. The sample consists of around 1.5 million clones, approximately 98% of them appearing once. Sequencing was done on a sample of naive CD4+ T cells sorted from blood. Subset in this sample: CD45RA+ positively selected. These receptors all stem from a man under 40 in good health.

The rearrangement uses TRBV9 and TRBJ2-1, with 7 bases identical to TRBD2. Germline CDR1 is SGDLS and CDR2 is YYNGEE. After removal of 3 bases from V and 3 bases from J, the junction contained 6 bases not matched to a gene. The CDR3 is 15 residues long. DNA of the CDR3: TGTGCCAGCAGCGCCCGGGGGGTCGGCTACAATGAGCAGTTCTTC. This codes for CASSARGVGYNEQFF.

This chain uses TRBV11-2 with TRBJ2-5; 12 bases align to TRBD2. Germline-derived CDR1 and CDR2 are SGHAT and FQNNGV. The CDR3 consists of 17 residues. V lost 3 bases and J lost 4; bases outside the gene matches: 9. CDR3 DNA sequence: TGTGCCAGCAGCTTTGGGCTAGCGGGAGGGCGGAGAGAGACCCAGTACTTC. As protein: CASSFGLAGGRRETQYF.

The CDR3 nucleotides read TGTGCCAGCAGTTTGGTTTCTAGCACAGATACGCAGTATTTT. It codes for CASSLVSSTDTQYF. The chain combines TRBV28 with TRBJ2-3; D unclear. Germline values: CDR1 MDHEN, CDR2 SYDVKM. V shed 3 bases and J shed 0 bases, with 7 bases lying between them. The CDR3 sequence is 14 residues long.

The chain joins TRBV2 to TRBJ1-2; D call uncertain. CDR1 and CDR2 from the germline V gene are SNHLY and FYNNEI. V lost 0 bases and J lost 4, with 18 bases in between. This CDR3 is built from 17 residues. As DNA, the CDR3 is TGTGCCAGCAGTGAAGCACGACACGGCCAGCCTCTCTATGGCTACACCTTC. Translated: CASSEARHGQPLYGYTF.